This T cell receptor (beta chain) is drawn from a study of shared clonotypes between healthy human individuals. Study results and limitations: As a rule, naive subsets had a larger estimated richness than memory subsets.

CDR3 length: 13 residues. CDR1 is SQVTM and CDR2 is ANQGSEA in the germline V gene. V shed 7 bases and J shed 2 bases, with 12 bases lying between them. Each subset's genomic DNA was split evenly across several immunoSEQ plates. Only in-frame clones appear in the TCRdb table, and some are missing; sequencing was by immunoSEQ multiplex PCR. This sample has 740,000 or so clones; around three quarters occur once, and the top ten carry around 1.8%. Remarks on this clone: Its antigen remains unknown.

The rearrangement joins TRBV29-1 to TRBJ2-1; D call uncertain. Sample: memory CD4+ T cells sorted from blood. Stated subset: CD45RA-negative fraction. The source of this sequence is a woman between 25 and 40 years old in good health. CDR3 sequence (DNA): TGCAGCGGACGCTCTTGGGCCTACAATGAGCAGTTCTTC. Amino acids: CSGRSWAYNEQFF.